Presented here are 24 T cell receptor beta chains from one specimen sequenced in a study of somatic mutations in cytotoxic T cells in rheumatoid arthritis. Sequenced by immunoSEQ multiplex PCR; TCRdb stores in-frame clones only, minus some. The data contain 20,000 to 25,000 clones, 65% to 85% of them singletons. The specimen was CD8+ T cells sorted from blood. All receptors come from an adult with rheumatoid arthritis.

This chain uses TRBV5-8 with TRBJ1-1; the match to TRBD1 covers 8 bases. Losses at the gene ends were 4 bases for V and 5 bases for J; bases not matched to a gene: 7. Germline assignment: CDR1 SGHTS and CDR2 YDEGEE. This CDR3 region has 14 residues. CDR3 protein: CASSLGTGTTEAFF. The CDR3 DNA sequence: TGTGCCAGCAGCCTCGGGACAGGTACGACTGAAGCTTTCTTT.

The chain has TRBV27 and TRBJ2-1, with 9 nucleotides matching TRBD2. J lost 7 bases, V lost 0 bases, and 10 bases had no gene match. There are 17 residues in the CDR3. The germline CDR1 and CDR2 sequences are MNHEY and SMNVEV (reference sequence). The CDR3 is CASSLSMGASGTNEQFF. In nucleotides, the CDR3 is TGTGCCAGCAGTTTATCGATGGGCGCTAGCGGGACGAATGAGCAGTTCTTC.

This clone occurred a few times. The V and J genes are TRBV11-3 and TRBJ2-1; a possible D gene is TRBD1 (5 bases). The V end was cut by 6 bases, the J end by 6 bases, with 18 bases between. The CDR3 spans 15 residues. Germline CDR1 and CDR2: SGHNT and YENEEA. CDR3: CASSFSGSDINEQFF. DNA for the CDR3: TGTGCCAGCAGTTTCTCAGGGTCGGACATCAATGAGCAGTTCTTC.

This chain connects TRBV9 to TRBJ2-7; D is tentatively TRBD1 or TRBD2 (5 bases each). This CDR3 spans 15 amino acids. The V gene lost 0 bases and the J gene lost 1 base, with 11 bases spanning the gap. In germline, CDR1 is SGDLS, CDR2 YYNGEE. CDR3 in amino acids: CASSVDGTGSYEQYF. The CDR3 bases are TGTGCCAGCAGCGTAGACGGGACGGGATCCTACGAGCAGTACTTC. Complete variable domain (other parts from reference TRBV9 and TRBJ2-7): DSGVTQTPKHLITATGQRVTLRCSPRSGDLSVYWYQQSLDQGLQFLIQYYNGEERAKGNILERFSAQQFPDLHSELNLSSLELGDSALYFCASSVDGTGSYEQYFGPGTRLTVT.

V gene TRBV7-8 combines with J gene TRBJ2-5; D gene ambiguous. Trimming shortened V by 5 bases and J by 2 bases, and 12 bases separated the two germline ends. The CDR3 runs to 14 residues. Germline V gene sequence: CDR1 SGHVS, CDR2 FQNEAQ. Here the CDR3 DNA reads TGTGCCAGCAGCGTCTGGGCAGATCAAGAGACCCAGTACTTC. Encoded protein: CASSVWADQETQYF.

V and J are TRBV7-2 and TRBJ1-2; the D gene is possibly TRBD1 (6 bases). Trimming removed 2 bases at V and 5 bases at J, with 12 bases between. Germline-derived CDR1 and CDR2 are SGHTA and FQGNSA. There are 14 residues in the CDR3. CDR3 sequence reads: CASSLKGGRYGYTF. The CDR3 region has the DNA TGTGCCAGCAGCTTAAAGGGGGGCAGATATGGCTACACCTTC.

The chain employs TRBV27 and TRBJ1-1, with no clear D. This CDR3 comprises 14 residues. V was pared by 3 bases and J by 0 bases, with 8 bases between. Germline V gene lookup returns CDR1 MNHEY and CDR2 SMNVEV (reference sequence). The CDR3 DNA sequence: TGTGCCAGCAGTTTTTCGGCAGTGAACACTGAAGCTTTCTTT. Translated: CASSFSAVNTEAFF.

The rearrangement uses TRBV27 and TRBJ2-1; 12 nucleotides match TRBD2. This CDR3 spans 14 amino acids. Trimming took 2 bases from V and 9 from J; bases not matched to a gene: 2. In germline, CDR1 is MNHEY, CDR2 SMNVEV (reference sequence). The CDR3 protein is CASSLLAGGGEQFF. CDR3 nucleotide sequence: TGTGCCAGCAGTTTACTAGCGGGAGGGGGTGAGCAGTTCTTC.

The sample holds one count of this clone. The CDR3 reads CASSDYMGLAVYEQYF. As DNA, the CDR3 is TGTGCCAGCAGCGATTATATGGGACTAGCGGTCTACGAGCAGTACTTC. J is TRBJ2-7 and V is TRBV5-4; 11 bases line up with TRBD2. This CDR3 region has 16 residues. Losses at the gene ends were 4 bases for V and 3 bases for J; bases not matched to a gene: 9. Germline-derived CDR1 and CDR2 are SGHNT and YYREEE (reference sequence).

CDR3 DNA sequence: TGTGCCAGCATCGGGAGGGGATCTGGTGAGCAGTACTTC. It is translated as CASIGRGSGEQYF. J is TRBJ2-7 and V is TRBV7-9; 8 bases fit TRBD2. CDR1 SEHNR and CDR2 FQNEAQ come from the germline V gene (reference sequence). Trimming took 7 bases from V and 7 from J; bases not matched to a gene: 9. The CDR3 is 13 residues long.

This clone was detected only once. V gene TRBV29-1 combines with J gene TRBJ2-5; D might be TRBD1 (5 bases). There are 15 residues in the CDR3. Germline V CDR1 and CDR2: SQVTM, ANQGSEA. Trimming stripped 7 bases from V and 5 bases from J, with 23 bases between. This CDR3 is CSAKGVGKPPETQYF. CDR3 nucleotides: TGCAGCGCCAAAGGGGTAGGAAAACCCCCGGAGACCCAGTACTTC. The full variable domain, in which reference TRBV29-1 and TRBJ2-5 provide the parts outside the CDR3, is SAVISQKPSRDICQRGTSLTIQCQVDSQVTMMFWYRQQPGQSLTLIATANQGSEATYESGFVIDKFPISRPNLTFSTLTVSNMSPEDSSIYLCSAKGVGKPPETQYFGPGTRLLVL.

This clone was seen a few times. The CDR3 region is CASSSSGTGPIAEAFF. CDR3 coding DNA: TGCGCCAGCAGCTCCTCCGGGACAGGTCCGATAGCTGAAGCTTTCTTT. The chain is built from TRBV5-1 and TRBJ1-1; 8 nucleotides align to TRBD1. CDR1 and CDR2 from the germline V gene are SGHRS and YFSETQ. CDR3 length: 16 residues. The J segment lost 6 bases and the V segment lost 3 bases, leaving 13 bases of the junction unmatched.

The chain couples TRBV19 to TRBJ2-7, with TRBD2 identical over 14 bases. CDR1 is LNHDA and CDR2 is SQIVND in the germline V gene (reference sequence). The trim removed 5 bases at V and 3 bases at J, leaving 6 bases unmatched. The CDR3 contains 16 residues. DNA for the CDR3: TGTGCCAGTAGTTACGGTGGACTAGCGGGAGGCTACGAGCAGTACTTC. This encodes CASSYGGLAGGYEQYF.

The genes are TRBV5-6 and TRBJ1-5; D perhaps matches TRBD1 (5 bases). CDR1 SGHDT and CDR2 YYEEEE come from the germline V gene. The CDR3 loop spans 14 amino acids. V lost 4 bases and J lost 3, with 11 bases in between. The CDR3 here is CASSPGTVNQPQHF. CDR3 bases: TGTGCCAGCAGCCCTGGGACGGTCAATCAGCCCCAGCATTTT.

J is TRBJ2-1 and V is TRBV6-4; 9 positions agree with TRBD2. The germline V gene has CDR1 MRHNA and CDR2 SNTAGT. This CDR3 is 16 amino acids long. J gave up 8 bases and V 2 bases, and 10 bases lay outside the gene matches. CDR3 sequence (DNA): TGTGCCAGCAGTGACAGGGCGGGAGGGCGAGACGATGAGCAGTTCTTC. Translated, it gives CASSDRAGGRDDEQFF.

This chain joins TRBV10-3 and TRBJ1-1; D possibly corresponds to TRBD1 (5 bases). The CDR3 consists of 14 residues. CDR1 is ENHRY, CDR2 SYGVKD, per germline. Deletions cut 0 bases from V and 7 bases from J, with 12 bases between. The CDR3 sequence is CAISESDTENEAFF. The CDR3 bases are TGTGCCATCAGTGAGTCGGACACTGAAAATGAAGCTTTCTTT.

The CDR3 coding sequence is TGTGCCAGCAGTTACACCCTTAGGACGGGGGGGCAGTATTTT. Translating it yields CASSYTLRTGGQYF. The genes are TRBV6-5 and TRBJ2-3; 7 nucleotides agree with TRBD2. The CDR3 is 14 amino acids. The V and J ends lost 2 bases and 11 bases, in that order; junction bases with no gene match: 10. From germline, CDR1 is MNHEY and CDR2 SVGAGI.

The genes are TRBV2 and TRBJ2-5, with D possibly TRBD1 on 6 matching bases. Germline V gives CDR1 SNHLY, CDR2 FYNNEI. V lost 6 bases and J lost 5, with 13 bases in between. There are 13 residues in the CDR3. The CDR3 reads CASRDRIGETQYF. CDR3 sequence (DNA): TGTGCCAGCAGGGACAGAATAGGGGAGACCCAGTACTTC. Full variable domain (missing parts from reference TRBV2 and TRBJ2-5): EPEVTQTPSHQVTQMGQEVILRCVPISNHLYFYWYRQILGQKVEFLVSFYNNEISEKSEIFDDQFSVERPDGSNFTLKIRSTKLEDSAMYFCASRDRIGETQYFGPGTRLLVL.

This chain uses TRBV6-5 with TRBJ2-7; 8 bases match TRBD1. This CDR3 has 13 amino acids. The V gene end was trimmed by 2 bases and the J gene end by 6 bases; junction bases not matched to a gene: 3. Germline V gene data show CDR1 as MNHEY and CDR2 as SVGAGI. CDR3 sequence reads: CASSYGTGTEQYF. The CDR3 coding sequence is TGTGCCAGCAGTTACGGGACAGGTACCGAGCAGTACTTC.

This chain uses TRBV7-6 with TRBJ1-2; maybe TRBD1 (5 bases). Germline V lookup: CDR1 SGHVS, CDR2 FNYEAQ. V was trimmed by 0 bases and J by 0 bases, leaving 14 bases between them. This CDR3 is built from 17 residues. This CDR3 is CASSLASRGHSNYGYTF. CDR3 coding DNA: TGTGCCAGCAGCTTAGCGTCCCGGGGCCACTCTAACTATGGCTACACCTTC.

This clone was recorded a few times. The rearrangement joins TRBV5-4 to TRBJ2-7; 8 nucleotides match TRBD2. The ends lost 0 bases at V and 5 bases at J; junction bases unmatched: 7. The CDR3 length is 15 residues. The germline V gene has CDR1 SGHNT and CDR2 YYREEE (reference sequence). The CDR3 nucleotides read TGTGCCAGCAGCTTGGAACGGGAGGGCCCCAACGAGCAGTACTTC. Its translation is CASSLEREGPNEQYF.

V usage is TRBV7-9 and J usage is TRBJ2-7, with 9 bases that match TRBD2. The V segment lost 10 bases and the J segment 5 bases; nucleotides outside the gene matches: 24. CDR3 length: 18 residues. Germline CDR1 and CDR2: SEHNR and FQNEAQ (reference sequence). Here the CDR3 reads CATTPFAGGIVKGDEQYF. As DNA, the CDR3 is TGTGCCACCACCCCTTTTGCGGGAGGGATCGTGAAGGGTGACGAGCAGTACTTC.

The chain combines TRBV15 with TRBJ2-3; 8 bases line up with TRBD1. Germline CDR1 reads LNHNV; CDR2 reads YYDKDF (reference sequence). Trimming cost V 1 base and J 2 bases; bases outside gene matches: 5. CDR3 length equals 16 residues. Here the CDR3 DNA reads TGTGCCACCAGCAGAGGAGCAGGGGGCGTCACAGATACGCAGTATTTT. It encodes CATSRGAGGVTDTQYF.

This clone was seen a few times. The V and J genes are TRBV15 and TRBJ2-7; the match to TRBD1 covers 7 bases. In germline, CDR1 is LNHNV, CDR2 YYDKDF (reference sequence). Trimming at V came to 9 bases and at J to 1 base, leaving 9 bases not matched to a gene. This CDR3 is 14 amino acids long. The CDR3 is CATSRDSTSYEQYF. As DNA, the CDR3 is TGTGCCACAAGTCGGGACAGCACTTCCTACGAGCAGTACTTC.